Reported below is one T cell receptor beta chain. What it binds is not known. This specimen comes from a study of long-term antiretroviral therapy in people with HIV. Study-wide points: Whichever time point was examined, clones expanded before ART dominated the repertoire. With ART, diversity went up but was still lower than in transplant donor controls. Among HIV repertoires, CDR3 length ranges were narrower than those of controls.

Each participant with HIV received care in the United States. Assay version v3.0 of immunoSEQ was used, and it was run at survey level. Assay used: immunoSEQ multiplex PCR; TCRdb lists only in-frame clones, some missing. The sample lists about 32,000 clones, 65% to 90% occurring once. The source of this sequence is a man aged 18 to 29 with HIV. This specimen consisted of unsorted PBMCs, obtained about 3.5 years after starting antiretroviral therapy.

The DNA for the CDR3 is TGTGCCAGCAGTTTAGTAGCCCGGGACAGGGGCTACACCTTC. Its protein is CASSLVARDRGYTF. The chain employs TRBV27 and TRBJ1-2; 8 nucleotides agree with TRBD1. Trimming at V came to 2 bases and at J to 8 bases, leaving 7 bases not matched to a gene. Germline V CDR1 and CDR2: MNHEY, SMNVEV (reference sequence). This CDR3 is built from 14 residues.